These T cell receptor beta chains were read from a single sample in a study of T cells in Graves' hyperthyroidism and ophthalmopathy. TCRdb recomputed calls from the multiplex PCR reads with MiXCR, one row per CDR3 protein. The table has about 600,000 distinct CDR3 sequences, 11% to 15% seen once. Material for sequencing was blood. The receptors derive from a woman younger than 35 with Graves' ophthalmopathy. The CDR3 runs from the conserved cysteine through the conserved F or W. A D gene is named only where the DNA matches it firmly. Some rows have no size entry. The others give once, few or many, or a class for an expanded clone.

CDR3 protein,CDR3 DNA,CDR3 length,J gene,V gene,D gene,clone size
CASSLIGGKQPQHF,TGTGCCAGCAGTTTGATAGGGGGCAAGCAGCCCCAGCATTTT,14,TRBJ1-5,TRBV28,TRBD1,many
CSAMEQGNDYTF,TGCAGTGCTATGGAACAGGGTAACGACTACACCTTC,12,TRBJ1-2,TRBV20-1,NA,many
CASSQKLRGSPLHF,TGCGCCAGCAGCCAAAAACTAAGAGGTTCACCCCTCCACTTT,14,TRBJ1-6,TRBV4-1,NA,few
CASSPRQGLTDTQYF,TGTGCCAGCAGCCCTAGACAGGGATTAACAGATACGCAGTATTTT,15,TRBJ2-3,TRBV7-9,TRBD1,few
CASSIAAGDTQYF,TGTGCCAGTAGTATAGCCGCTGGAGATACGCAGTATTTT,13,TRBJ2-3,TRBV19,NA,NA
CASSLFHPLQQYSNQPQHF,TGTGCCAGCAGTTTATTCCACCCCCTCCAGCAATATAGCAATCAGCCCCAGCATTTT,19,TRBJ1-5,TRBV28,NA,once
CASSLLGPNYEQYF,TGCGCCAGCAGCTTACTGGGACCTAACTACGAGCAGTACTTC,14,TRBJ2-7,TRBV5-1,NA,many
CSARGRGGSGRAKNIQYF,TGCAGTGCTAGAGGGAGGGGAGGTAGCGGGAGGGCCAAAAACATTCAGTACTTC,18,TRBJ2-4,TRBV20-1,TRBD2,many
CASSLHGDTQYF,TGTGCCAGCAGTCTCCACGGAGATACGCAGTATTTT,12,TRBJ2-3,TRBV12-3/TRBV12-4,NA,many
CASSPWELKKTQYF,TGTGCCAGCAGCCCGTGGGAATTAAAGAAGACCCAGTACTTC,14,TRBJ2-5,TRBV11-2,NA,many
CSASRLAGADQETQYF,TGCAGTGCTAGCCGTCTAGCGGGAGCAGACCAAGAGACCCAGTACTTC,16,TRBJ2-5,TRBV20-1,TRBD2,many
CASSLSPGLAGGEETQYF,TGTGCCAGCAGCTTATCGCCGGGACTAGCGGGAGGGGAAGAGACCCAGTACTTC,18,TRBJ2-5,TRBV7-9,TRBD2,many
CASSQEQGGYNEQFF,TGTGCCAGCAGCCAAGAGCAAGGCGGCTACAATGAGCAGTTCTTC,15,TRBJ2-1,TRBV3-1,NA,many
CAISDPTVDGTEAFF,TGTGCCATCAGTGACCCGACCGTTGACGGTACTGAAGCTTTCTTT,15,TRBJ1-1,TRBV10-3,NA,many
CASSLAGGYEQYF,TGTGCCAGCAGCTTAGCAGGGGGCTACGAGCAGTACTTC,13,TRBJ2-7,TRBV7-9,NA,many
CASGAPGLDYYEQYF,TGTGCCAGCGGAGCACCGGGACTAGACTACTACGAGCAGTACTTC,15,TRBJ2-7,TRBV6-1,TRBD2,many
CASSLRRGVEKTQYF,TGTGCCAGCAGCTTACGCAGGGGAGTCGAAAAGACCCAGTACTTC,15,TRBJ2-5,TRBV7-9,NA,many
CAWSPDRGPRGYTF,TGTGCCTGGAGTCCAGACAGGGGGCCTCGTGGCTACACCTTC,14,TRBJ1-2,TRBV30,TRBD1,NA
CASSLGRTEWGGPETQYF,TGTGCCAGCAGCTTAGGCCGGACAGAGTGGGGAGGGCCGGAGACCCAGTACTTC,18,TRBJ2-5,TRBV7-9,NA,NA
CATTGGGDEQFF,TGTGCCACAACAGGTGGAGGCGATGAGCAGTTCTTC,12,TRBJ2-1,TRBV2,NA,NA
CASSVQGGVSEAFF,TGTGCCAGCAGCGTACAGGGCGGCGTCTCTGAAGCTTTCTTT,14,TRBJ1-1,TRBV9,NA,many
CASKGPGYQETQYF,TGTGCCAGCAAGGGTCCAGGGTACCAAGAGACCCAGTACTTC,14,TRBJ2-5,TRBV2,NA,many
CASSVVSSWDEQFF,TGTGCCAGCAGCGTAGTGTCTAGCTGGGATGAGCAGTTCTTC,14,TRBJ2-1,TRBV9,NA,many
CASTSGGEDFRTDTQYF,TGTGCCAGCACCTCAGGGGGGGAGGATTTTCGGACAGATACGCAGTATTTT,17,TRBJ2-3,TRBV7-9,NA,few
CASSLNALTDYEQYF,TGTGCCAGCAGCTTGAATGCCCTAACCGACTACGAGCAGTACTTC,15,TRBJ2-7,TRBV7-2,NA,few
CASSQDKAGENQETQYF,TGCGCCAGCAGCCAAGACAAAGCGGGAGAGAACCAAGAGACCCAGTACTTC,17,TRBJ2-5,TRBV4-1,TRBD2,NA
CASSPKGRGQEYIPFGAGNYGYTF,TGTGCCAGCAGCCCAAAAGGGAGAGGACAGGAATACATCCCCTTTGGTGCGGGTAACTATGGCTACACCTTC,24,TRBJ1-2,TRBV7-2,TRBD1,few
CASSPDGGDTGELFF,TGTGCCAGCAGCCCAGACGGGGGCGACACCGGGGAGCTGTTTTTT,15,TRBJ2-2,TRBV7-6,NA,many
CSARDYVLAGLEDTQYF,TGCAGTGCTAGAGATTATGTTTTAGCGGGATTGGAAGATACGCAGTATTTT,17,TRBJ2-3,TRBV20-1,TRBD2,many
CASNLLGGVLTF,TGTGCCAGCAACTTACTTGGGGGAGTCCTGACTTTC,12,TRBJ2-6,TRBV2,NA,few
CASSFLGQGGGNEQYF,TGTGCCAGCTCATTCCTTGGACAGGGTGGCGGAAACGAGCAGTACTTC,16,TRBJ2-7,TRBV18,TRBD1,many
CASTLGAATEAFF,TGTGCCAGCACCTTGGGGGCTGCCACTGAAGCTTTCTTT,13,TRBJ1-1,TRBV12-3/TRBV12-4,NA,many
CASSLAGAPSYNEQFF,TGTGCCAGCAGCTTAGCGGGAGCCCCCTCCTACAATGAGCAGTTCTTC,16,TRBJ2-1,TRBV7-8,NA,many
CASSPRSGTGYEQYF,TGTGCCAGCAGCCCTCGGTCCGGGACAGGTTACGAGCAGTACTTC,15,TRBJ2-7,TRBV7-2,TRBD1,few
CASRKNRQGSTEAFF,TGTGCCAGCAGAAAAAACCGACAGGGAAGCACTGAAGCTTTCTTT,15,TRBJ1-1,TRBV12-3/TRBV12-4,TRBD1,many
CASSTTGGGGYTF,TGTGCCAGCAGTACGACAGGGGGCGGAGGCTACACCTTC,13,TRBJ1-2,TRBV6-2/TRBV6-3,TRBD1,once
CASRRGASTDTQYF,TGTGCCAGCCGTCGGGGGGCAAGCACAGATACGCAGTATTTT,14,TRBJ2-3,TRBV6-1,NA,NA
CASSLVGQGVFGELFF,TGTGCCAGCAGCTTAGTCGGGCAGGGGGTCTTCGGGGAGCTGTTTTTT,16,TRBJ2-2,TRBV7-9,TRBD1,few
CASSLGVGTDFLNTEAFF,TGTGCCAGCAGTTTAGGAGTCGGGACAGATTTCTTGAACACTGAAGCTTTCTTT,18,TRBJ1-1,TRBV28,TRBD1,many
CASSPPSGRGETQYF,TGTGCCAGTAGTCCCCCTAGCGGGAGAGGAGAGACCCAGTACTTC,15,TRBJ2-5,TRBV19,TRBD2,few
CASSQVSQGARQPQHF,TGCGCCAGCAGCCAAGTTTCCCAGGGGGCTCGACAGCCCCAGCATTTT,16,TRBJ1-5,TRBV4-1,TRBD1,NA
CASSRTAGDSPLHF,TGTGCCAGCAGTCGGACAGCTGGGGATTCACCCCTCCACTTT,14,TRBJ1-6,TRBV12-3/TRBV12-4,NA,NA
CASSLGSGPKRQYF,TGTGCCAGCAGCTTGGGCTCGGGACCGAAGCGGCAGTACTTC,14,TRBJ2-7,TRBV7-9,NA,few
CASSDELTSGYNEQFF,TGTGCCAGCAGTGATGAGTTAACTAGCGGGTACAATGAGCAGTTCTTC,16,TRBJ2-1,TRBV6-1,TRBD2,many
CASSPLVGREAFF,TGTGCCAGCTCACCCCTGGTTGGAAGGGAAGCTTTCTTT,13,TRBJ1-1,TRBV18,NA,many
CASSTDSYNEQFF,TGCGCCAGCAGCACCGACAGTTACAATGAGCAGTTCTTC,13,TRBJ2-1,TRBV5-1,NA,many
CASSLTRSRDRVIPSNQPQHF,TGTGCCAGCAGCTTAACACGGAGCCGGGACAGGGTTATTCCTAGCAATCAGCCCCAGCATTTT,21,TRBJ1-5,TRBV5-6,TRBD1,many
CSARDWPSGTQETQYF,TGCAGTGCTAGAGATTGGCCTAGCGGGACCCAAGAGACCCAGTACTTC,16,TRBJ2-5,TRBV20-1,TRBD2,many
CASSVGSSPPGADTQCF,TGTGCCAGCAGCGTAGGCTCTAGCCCACCTGGTGCAGATACGCAGTGTTTT,17,TRBJ2-3,TRBV9,NA,NA
CAWSGLENIQYF,TGTGCCTGGTCGGGACTGGAAAACATTCAGTACTTC,12,TRBJ2-4,TRBV30,NA,few